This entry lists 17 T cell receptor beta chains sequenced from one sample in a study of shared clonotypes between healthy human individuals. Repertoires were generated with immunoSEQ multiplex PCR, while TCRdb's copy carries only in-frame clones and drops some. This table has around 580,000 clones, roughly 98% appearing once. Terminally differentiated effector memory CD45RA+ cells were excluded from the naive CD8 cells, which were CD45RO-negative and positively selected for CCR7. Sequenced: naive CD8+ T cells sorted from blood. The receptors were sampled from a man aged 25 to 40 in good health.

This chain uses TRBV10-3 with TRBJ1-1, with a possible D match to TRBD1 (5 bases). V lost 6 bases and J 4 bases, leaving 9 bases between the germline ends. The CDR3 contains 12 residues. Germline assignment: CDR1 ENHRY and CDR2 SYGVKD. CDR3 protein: CAISQGATEAFF. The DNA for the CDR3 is TGTGCCATCAGCCAGGGTGCCACTGAAGCTTTCTTT.

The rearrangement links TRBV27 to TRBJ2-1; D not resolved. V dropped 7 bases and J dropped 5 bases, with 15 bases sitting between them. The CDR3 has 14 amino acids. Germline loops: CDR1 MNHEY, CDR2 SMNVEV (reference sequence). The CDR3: CASNISPWNNEQFF. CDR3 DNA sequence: TGTGCCAGCAACATTAGCCCTTGGAACAATGAGCAGTTCTTC.

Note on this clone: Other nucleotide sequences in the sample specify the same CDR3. For the CDR3, the DNA is TGTGCCAGCTCGGACGGAGACTCCTACAATGAGCAGTTCTTC. Protein product: CASSDGDSYNEQFF. The chain recombines TRBV6-1 with TRBJ2-1; D unresolved. The CDR3 loop spans 14 amino acids. Germline CDR1 and CDR2: MNHNS and SASEGT. The V end was cut by 8 bases, the J end by 0 bases, with 11 bases between.

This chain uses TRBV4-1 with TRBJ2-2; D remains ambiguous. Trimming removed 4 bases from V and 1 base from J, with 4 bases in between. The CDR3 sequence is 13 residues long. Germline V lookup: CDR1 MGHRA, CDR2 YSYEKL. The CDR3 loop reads CASSLVNTGELFF. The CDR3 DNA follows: TGCGCCAGCAGCCTAGTGAACACCGGGGAGCTGTTTTTT.

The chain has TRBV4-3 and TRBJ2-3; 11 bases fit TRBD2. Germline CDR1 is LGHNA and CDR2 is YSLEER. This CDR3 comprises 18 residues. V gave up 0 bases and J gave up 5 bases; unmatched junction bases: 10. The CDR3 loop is CASSQDTGASGRRDTQYF. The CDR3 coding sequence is TGCGCCAGCAGCCAAGATACTGGGGCTAGCGGGAGGAGAGATACGCAGTATTTT.

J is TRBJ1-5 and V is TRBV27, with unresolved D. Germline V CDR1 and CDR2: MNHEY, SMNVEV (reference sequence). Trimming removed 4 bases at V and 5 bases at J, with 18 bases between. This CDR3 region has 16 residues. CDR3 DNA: TGTGCCAGCAGTTCCCATCCCATTGTGAGTTATCAGCCCCAGCATTTT. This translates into CASSSHPIVSYQPQHF.

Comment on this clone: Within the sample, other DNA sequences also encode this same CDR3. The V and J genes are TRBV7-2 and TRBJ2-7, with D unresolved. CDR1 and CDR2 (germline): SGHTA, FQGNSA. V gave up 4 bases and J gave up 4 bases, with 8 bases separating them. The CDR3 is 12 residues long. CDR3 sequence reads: CASSSTPYEQYF. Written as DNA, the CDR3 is TGTGCCAGCAGCTCCACTCCTTACGAGCAGTACTTC. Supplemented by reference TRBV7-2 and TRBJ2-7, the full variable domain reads GAGVSQSPSNKVTEKGKDVELRCDPISGHTALYWYRQSLGQGLEFLIYFQGNSAPDKSGLPSDRFSAERTGGSVSTLTIQRTQQEDSAVYLCASSSTPYEQYFGPGTRLTVT.

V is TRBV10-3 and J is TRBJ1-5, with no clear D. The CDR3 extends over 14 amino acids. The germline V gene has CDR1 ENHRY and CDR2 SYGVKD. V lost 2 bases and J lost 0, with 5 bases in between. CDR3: CAISEDYSNQPQHF. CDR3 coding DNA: TGTGCCATCAGTGAGGACTATAGCAATCAGCCCCAGCATTTT.

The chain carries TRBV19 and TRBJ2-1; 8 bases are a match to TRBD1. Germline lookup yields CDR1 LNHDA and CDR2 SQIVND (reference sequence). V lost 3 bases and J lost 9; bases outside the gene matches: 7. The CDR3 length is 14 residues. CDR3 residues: CASSMDREVSEQFF. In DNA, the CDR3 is TGTGCCAGTAGTATGGACAGGGAAGTTTCTGAGCAGTTCTTC.

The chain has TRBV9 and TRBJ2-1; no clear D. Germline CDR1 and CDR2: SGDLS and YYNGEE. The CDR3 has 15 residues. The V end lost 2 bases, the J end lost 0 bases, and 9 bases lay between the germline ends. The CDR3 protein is CASSVDLSSYNEQFF. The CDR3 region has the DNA TGTGCCAGCAGCGTTGACCTGAGCTCCTACAATGAGCAGTTCTTC. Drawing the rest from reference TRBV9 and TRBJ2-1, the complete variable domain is DSGVTQTPKHLITATGQRVTLRCSPRSGDLSVYWYQQSLDQGLQFLIQYYNGEERAKGNILERFSAQQFPDLHSELNLSSLELGDSALYFCASSVDLSSYNEQFFGPGTRLTVL.

The CDR3 sequence is CASSEWFDVYEQYF. Here the CDR3 DNA reads TGTGCCAGCAGCGAGTGGTTTGATGTCTACGAGCAGTACTTC. The rearrangement links TRBV9 to TRBJ2-7; D gene ambiguous. This CDR3 region has 14 residues. V lost 3 bases, J lost 3 bases, and 13 bases lay in between. Germline-derived CDR1 and CDR2 are SGDLS and YYNGEE.

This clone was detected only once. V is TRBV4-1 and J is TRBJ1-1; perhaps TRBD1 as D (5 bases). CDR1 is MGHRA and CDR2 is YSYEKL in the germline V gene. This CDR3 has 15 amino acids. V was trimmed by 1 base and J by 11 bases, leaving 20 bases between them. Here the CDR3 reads CASSQVPLIGERAFF. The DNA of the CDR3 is TGCGCCAGCAGCCAAGTCCCTTTAATAGGGGAGCGGGCTTTCTTT.

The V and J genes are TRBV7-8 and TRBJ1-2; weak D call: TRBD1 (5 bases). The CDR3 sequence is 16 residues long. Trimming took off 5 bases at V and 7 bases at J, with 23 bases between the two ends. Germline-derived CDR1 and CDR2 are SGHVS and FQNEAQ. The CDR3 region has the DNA TGTGCCAGCAGCCCCGAGGTTGGGACGGTCTCGATTGGCTACACCTTC. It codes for CASSPEVGTVSIGYTF.

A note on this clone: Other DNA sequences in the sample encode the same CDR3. CDR3 DNA: TGTGCCACCAGCAGAGATAGAGGCCTCGGGCAGCCCCAGCATTTT. It encodes CATSRDRGLGQPQHF. V usage is TRBV15 and J usage is TRBJ1-5; D gene unclear. V lost 0 bases and J 7 bases, leaving 13 bases between the germline ends. The CDR3 has 15 amino acids. Germline V lookup: CDR1 LNHNV, CDR2 YYDKDF (reference sequence).

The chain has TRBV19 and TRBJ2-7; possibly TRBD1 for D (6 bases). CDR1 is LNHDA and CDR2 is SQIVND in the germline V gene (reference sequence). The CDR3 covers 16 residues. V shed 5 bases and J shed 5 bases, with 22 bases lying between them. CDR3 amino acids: CASSDRIGTRGDEQYF. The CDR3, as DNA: TGTGCCAGTAGTGACAGGATCGGGACGCGAGGAGACGAGCAGTACTTC.

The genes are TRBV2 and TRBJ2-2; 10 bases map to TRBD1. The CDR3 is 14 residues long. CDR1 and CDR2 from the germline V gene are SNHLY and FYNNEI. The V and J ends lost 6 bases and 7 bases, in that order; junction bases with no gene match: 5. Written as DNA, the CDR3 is TGTGCCAGCAGGAGGACAGGGGGGATCGGGGAGCTGTTTTTT. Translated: CASRRTGGIGELFF.

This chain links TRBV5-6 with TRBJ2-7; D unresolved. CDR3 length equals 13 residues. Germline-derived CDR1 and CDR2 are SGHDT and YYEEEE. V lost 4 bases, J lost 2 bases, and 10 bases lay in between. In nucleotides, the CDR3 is TGTGCCAGCAGCCCAAGTGGTCCCTACGAGCAGTACTTC. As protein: CASSPSGPYEQYF.